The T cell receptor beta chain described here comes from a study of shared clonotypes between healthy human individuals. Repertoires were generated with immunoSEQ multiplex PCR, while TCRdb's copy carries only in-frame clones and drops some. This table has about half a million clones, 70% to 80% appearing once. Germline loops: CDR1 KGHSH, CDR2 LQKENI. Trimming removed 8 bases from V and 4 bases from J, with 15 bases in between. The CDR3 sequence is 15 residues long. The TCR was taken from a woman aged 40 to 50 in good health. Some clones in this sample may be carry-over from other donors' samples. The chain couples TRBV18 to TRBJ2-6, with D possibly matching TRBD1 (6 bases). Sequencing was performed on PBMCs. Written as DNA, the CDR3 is TGTGCCAGCACGCGTACCGGGACAGGGGCCAACGTCCTGACTTTC. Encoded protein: CASTRTGTGANVLTF.